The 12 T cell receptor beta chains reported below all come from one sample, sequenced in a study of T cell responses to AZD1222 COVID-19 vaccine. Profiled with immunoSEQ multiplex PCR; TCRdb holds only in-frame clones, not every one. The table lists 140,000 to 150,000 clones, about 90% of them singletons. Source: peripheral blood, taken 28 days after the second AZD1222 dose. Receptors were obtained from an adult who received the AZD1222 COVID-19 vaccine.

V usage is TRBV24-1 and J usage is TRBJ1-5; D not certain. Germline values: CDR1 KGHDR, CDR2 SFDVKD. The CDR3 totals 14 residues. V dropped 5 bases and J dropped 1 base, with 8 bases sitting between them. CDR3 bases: TGTGCCACCAGTGGTGGCCGAAGCAATCAGCCCCAGCATTTT. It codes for CATSGGRSNQPQHF.

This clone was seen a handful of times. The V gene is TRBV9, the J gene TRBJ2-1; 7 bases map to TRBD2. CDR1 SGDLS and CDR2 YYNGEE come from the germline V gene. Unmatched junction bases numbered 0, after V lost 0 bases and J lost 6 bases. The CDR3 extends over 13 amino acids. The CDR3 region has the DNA TGTGCCAGCAGCGTAGCTAGCGGCAATGAGCAGTTCTTC. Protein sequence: CASSVASGNEQFF.

This CDR3 is CASSPSDSRGNSPLHF. In DNA form, the CDR3 reads TGTGCCAGCAGCCCGAGCGACTCTCGGGGTAATTCACCCCTCCACTTT. This chain links TRBV7-6 with TRBJ1-6, with D uncertain. V gave up 5 bases and J gave up 6 bases, with 17 bases separating them. The CDR3 is 16 residues long. Per germline, CDR1 SGHVS and CDR2 FNYEAQ.

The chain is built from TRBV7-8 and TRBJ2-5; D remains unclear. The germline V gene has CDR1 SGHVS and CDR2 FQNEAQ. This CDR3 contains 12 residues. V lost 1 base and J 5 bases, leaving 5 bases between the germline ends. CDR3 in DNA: TGTGCCAGCAGCTTAGATTCTGAGACCCAGTACTTC. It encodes CASSLDSETQYF. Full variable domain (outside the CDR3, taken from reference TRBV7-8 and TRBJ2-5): GAGVSQSPRYKVAKRGQDVALRCDPISGHVSLFWYQQALGQGPEFLTYFQNEAQLDKSGLPSDRFFAERPEGSVSTLKIQRTQQEDSAVYLCASSLDSETQYFGPGTRLLVL.

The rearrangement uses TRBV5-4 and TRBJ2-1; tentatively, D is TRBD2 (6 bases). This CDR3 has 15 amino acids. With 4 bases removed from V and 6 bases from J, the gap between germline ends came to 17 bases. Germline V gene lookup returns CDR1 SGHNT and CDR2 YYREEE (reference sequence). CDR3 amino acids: CASSQQLGGFNEQFF. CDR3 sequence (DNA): TGTGCCAGCAGCCAGCAGTTGGGAGGCTTCAATGAGCAGTTCTTC.

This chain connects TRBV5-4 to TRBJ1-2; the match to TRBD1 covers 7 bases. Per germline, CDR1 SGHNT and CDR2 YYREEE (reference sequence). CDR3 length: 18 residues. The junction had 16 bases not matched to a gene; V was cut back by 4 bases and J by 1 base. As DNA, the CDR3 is TGTGCCAGCAGCGTTGCCGCAGGGACAGAGCTTCTTAACTATGGCTACACCTTC. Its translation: CASSVAAGTELLNYGYTF.

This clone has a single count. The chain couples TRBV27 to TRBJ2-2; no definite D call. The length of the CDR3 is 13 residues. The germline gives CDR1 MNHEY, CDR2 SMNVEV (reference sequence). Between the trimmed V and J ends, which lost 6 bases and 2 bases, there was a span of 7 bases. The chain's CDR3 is CASSPQNTGELFF. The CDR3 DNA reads TGTGCCAGCAGCCCTCAAAACACCGGGGAGCTGTTTTTT.

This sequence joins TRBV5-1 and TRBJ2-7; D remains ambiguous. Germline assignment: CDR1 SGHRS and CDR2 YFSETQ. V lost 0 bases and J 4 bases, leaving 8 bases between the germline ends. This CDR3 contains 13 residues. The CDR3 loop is CASSLDYGYEQYF. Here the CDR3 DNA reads TGCGCCAGCAGCTTGGATTATGGTTACGAGCAGTACTTC.

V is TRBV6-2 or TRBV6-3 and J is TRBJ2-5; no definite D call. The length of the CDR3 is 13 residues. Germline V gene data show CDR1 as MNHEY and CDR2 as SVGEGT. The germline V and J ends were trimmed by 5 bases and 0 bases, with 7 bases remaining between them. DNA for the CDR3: TGTGCCAGCAGTAGAAGGCACCAAGAGACCCAGTACTTC. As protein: CASSRRHQETQYF.

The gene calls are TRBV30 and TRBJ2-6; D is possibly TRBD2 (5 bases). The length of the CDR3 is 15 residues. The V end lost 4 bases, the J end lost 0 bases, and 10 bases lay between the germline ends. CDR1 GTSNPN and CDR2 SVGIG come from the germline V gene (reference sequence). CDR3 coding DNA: TGTGCCTGGAACCCAGGAGGCTCTGGGGCCAACGTCCTGACTTTC. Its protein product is CAWNPGGSGANVLTF.

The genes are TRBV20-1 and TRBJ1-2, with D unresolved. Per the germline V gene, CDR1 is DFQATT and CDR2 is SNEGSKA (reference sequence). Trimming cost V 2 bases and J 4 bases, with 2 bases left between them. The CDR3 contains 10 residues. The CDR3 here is CSARSYGYTF. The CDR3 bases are TGCAGTGCTAGATCCTATGGCTACACCTTC.

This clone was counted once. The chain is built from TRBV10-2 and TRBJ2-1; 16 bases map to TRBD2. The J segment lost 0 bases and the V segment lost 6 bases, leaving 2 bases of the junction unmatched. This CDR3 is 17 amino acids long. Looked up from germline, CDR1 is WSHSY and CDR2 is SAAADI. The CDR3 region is CASSGTSGRASYNEQFF. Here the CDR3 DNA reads TGCGCCAGCAGCGGGACTAGCGGGAGGGCCTCCTACAATGAGCAGTTCTTC.